The 26 T cell receptor beta chains given below trace back to one sample, sequenced in a study of blood T cell repertoires in COVID-19 (dated by TCRdb to about 2020). Libraries were prepared through the immunoSEQ multiplex PCR assay. The table comes from immuneACCESS by way of TCRdb, which keeps in-frame sequences with V and J called. Part of the clones is missing from these tables; in studies checked, under half for an unresolved V gene and the rest for unknown reasons. This sample holds approximately 170,000 clones; roughly 84% were observed only once. Clones ranked in the top ten supply 10% of the sample. The sequenced material came from peripheral blood. The receptors shown here come from a woman of 80 years or more with active or convalescent COVID-19.

The rearrangement uses TRBV9 and TRBJ2-1; TRBD2 matches at 9 bases. The CDR3 covers 14 residues. With 2 bases clipped from V and 10 bases from J, the junction kept 7 bases outside the gene matches. Germline CDR1 and CDR2: SGDLS and YYNGEE. The CDR3 spells CASSVSGTSKEQFF. The CDR3 DNA sequence: TGTGCCAGCAGCGTGTCCGGGACTAGCAAAGAGCAGTTCTTC.

This chain connects TRBV7-8 to TRBJ1-2, with D perhaps matching TRBD1 (6 bases). The CDR3 runs 16 residues. The germline gives CDR1 SGHVS, CDR2 FQNEAQ. Trimming cost V 8 bases and J 1 base, with 20 bases left between them. The CDR3 DNA sequence: TGTGCCAGCGCTACAGGGTGGATAGACGATAACTATGGCTACACCTTC. It translates to CASATGWIDDNYGYTF.

The chain links TRBV4-1 to TRBJ2-1; D perhaps matches TRBD2 (6 bases). CDR3 length: 16 residues. Germline V gives CDR1 MGHRA, CDR2 YSYEKL. Trimming pared 3 bases from V and 7 bases from J, leaving 19 bases between. The CDR3 coding sequence is TGCGCCAGCAGCCAGGCCGGTTGGAGGGCCCGGAATGAGCAGTTCTTC. It translates to CASSQAGWRARNEQFF.

The chain links TRBV5-1 to TRBJ1-4, with D perhaps matching TRBD1 (6 bases). This CDR3 has 13 amino acids. Germline V gene lookup returns CDR1 SGHRS and CDR2 YFSETQ. Trimming removed 4 bases from V and 6 bases from J, with 10 bases in between. The CDR3 loop is CASSGDTYEKLFF. As DNA, the CDR3 is TGCGCCAGCAGCGGGGACACCTATGAAAAACTGTTTTTT.

CDR3 coding DNA: TGTGCCAGCAGCTTATTCGGGACAGGGATGAACTATGGCTACACCTTC. Protein sequence: CASSLFGTGMNYGYTF. The gene calls are TRBV7-9 and TRBJ1-2; 9 positions agree with TRBD1. The junction had 6 bases not matched to a gene; V was cut back by 2 bases and J by 2 bases. Germline CDR1 is SEHNR and CDR2 is FQNEAQ (reference sequence). This CDR3 has 16 amino acids.

The chain joins TRBV15 to TRBJ2-5, with TRBD2 identical over 15 bases. The trim removed 1 base at V and 2 bases at J, leaving 8 bases unmatched. CDR3 length: 19 amino acids. Germline CDR1 is LNHNV and CDR2 is YYDKDF (reference sequence). The CDR3 nucleotides read TGTGCCACCAGCAGAGGTGGACTAGCGGGAGGGCCGGGGCAAGAGACCCAGTACTTC. Protein sequence: CATSRGGLAGGPGQETQYF.

This chain links TRBV2 with TRBJ1-2, with D perhaps matching TRBD1 (5 bases). The CDR3 consists of 15 residues. The ends were cut back, 4 bases at V and 3 bases at J, with 15 bases in the middle. Germline V lookup: CDR1 SNHLY, CDR2 FYNNEI. The CDR3 reads CASSGNRRMYYGYTF. CDR3 nucleotides: TGTGCCAGCAGTGGAAACAGGAGAATGTACTATGGCTACACCTTC.

This chain links TRBV5-1 with TRBJ2-7, with 16 bases that match TRBD2. CDR3 length equals 18 residues. CDR1 SGHRS and CDR2 YFSETQ come from the germline V gene. J was trimmed by 1 base and V by 4 bases; bases with no gene match: 8. The CDR3 DNA reads as TGCGCCAGCAGCCCGGGACTAGCGGGAGGGCCTACTTCCTACGAGCAGTACTTC. Its protein is CASSPGLAGGPTSYEQYF.

The rearrangement uses TRBV6-5 and TRBJ1-3; 7 bases map to TRBD1. The CDR3 totals 15 residues. Germline CDR1 and CDR2: MNHEY and SVGAGI. V gave up 6 bases and J gave up 1 base; unmatched junction bases: 6. CDR3 DNA: TGTGCCAGCAGGGGGACGACAGGGTCTGGAAACACCATATATTTT. It specifies CASRGTTGSGNTIYF.

This clone has a single count. The CDR3 here is CASSPGRESREKLFF. The DNA for the CDR3 is TGTGCCAGCAGCCCGGGCAGGGAATCGCGCGAAAAACTGTTTTTT. This chain links TRBV5-4 with TRBJ1-4, with TRBD1 as a possible D gene (5 bases). This CDR3 is built from 15 residues. The germline V and J ends were trimmed by 4 bases and 8 bases, with 18 bases remaining between them. Germline values: CDR1 SGHNT, CDR2 YYREEE (reference sequence).

The chain couples TRBV7-2 to TRBJ1-3, with no clear D. Germline lookup yields CDR1 SGHTA and CDR2 FQGNSA. The CDR3 spans 17 residues. The germline V and J ends were trimmed by 5 bases and 0 bases, with 17 bases remaining between them. The DNA for the CDR3 is TGTGCCAGCAGCAACGCAGGACTGCAGATCTCTGGAAACACCATATATTTT. Translation: CASSNAGLQISGNTIYF. Complete variable domain (other parts from reference TRBV7-2 and TRBJ1-3): GAGVSQSPSNKVTEKGKDVELRCDPISGHTALYWYRQSLGQGLEFLIYFQGNSAPDKSGLPSDRFSAERTGGSVSTLTIQRTQQEDSAVYLCASSNAGLQISGNTIYFGEGSWLTVV.

The chain recombines TRBV6-5 with TRBJ1-1, with 7 positions matching TRBD1. The CDR3 covers 16 residues. The J segment lost 1 base and the V segment lost 3 bases, leaving 8 bases of the junction unmatched. CDR1 and CDR2 from the germline V gene are MNHEY and SVGAGI. CDR3 in DNA: TGTGCCAGCAGTTATTTTAAGGGGGCACGGAACACTGAAGCTTTCTTT. Its translation is CASSYFKGARNTEAFF.

This chain links TRBV19 with TRBJ1-2, with TRBD1 matching 8 bases. Germline loops: CDR1 LNHDA, CDR2 SQIVND (reference sequence). Trimming cost V 5 bases and J 6 bases; bases outside gene matches: 8. CDR3 length: 14 amino acids. In DNA form, the CDR3 reads TGTGCCAGTAGTGTCCCAGGGGGCTTGGATGGCTACACCTTC. Translating gives CASSVPGGLDGYTF.

J is TRBJ2-5 and V is TRBV5-4; D not certain. Looked up from germline, CDR1 is SGHNT and CDR2 is YYREEE (reference sequence). The V and J ends lost 0 bases and 2 bases respectively, with 5 bases between them. CDR3 length: 13 amino acids. The CDR3 spells CASSLEQQETQYF. The CDR3 DNA reads as TGTGCCAGCAGCTTGGAACAGCAAGAGACCCAGTACTTC.

The genes are TRBV3-1 (or the pseudogene TRBV3-2) and TRBJ1-4, with a tentative D call TRBD1 (5 bases). Deletions cut 1 base from V and 7 bases from J, with 16 bases between. Germline assignment: CDR1 LGHDT and CDR2 YNNKEL (reference sequence). The CDR3 is 16 residues long. CDR3 residues: CASSQALAGTAEKLFF. The CDR3 DNA follows: TGTGCCAGCAGCCAAGCCTTGGCAGGGACTGCTGAAAAACTGTTTTTT.

This clone was observed once. The chain recombines TRBV6-5 with TRBJ2-7; TRBD1 agrees at 10 bases. Trimming at V came to 4 bases and at J to 6 bases, leaving 9 bases not matched to a gene. The CDR3 runs 15 residues. Germline V gives CDR1 MNHEY, CDR2 SVGAGI. CDR3 residues: CASSSAGTGEVEQYF. CDR3 bases: TGTGCCAGCAGTTCCGCCGGGACAGGGGAGGTCGAGCAGTACTTC.

With regard to this clone: An end of the junction differs from the germline gene, which may be a read error. The CDR3 nucleotides are TGTGCCAGCAGCGCTCCCCCGGGGACTAGCGATCAGCCCCAGCATTTT. Translation: CASSAPPGTSDQPQHF. The rearrangement links TRBV9 to TRBJ1-5, with D perhaps matching TRBD1 (5 bases). This CDR3 has 16 residues. CDR1 is SGDLS, CDR2 YYNGEE, per germline.

This clone was detected only a few times. The chain links TRBV5-6 to TRBJ2-3, with 7 positions matching TRBD2. The CDR3 loop spans 15 amino acids. Losses at the gene ends were 0 bases for V and 4 bases for J; bases not matched to a gene: 5. Germline V gene lookup returns CDR1 SGHDT and CDR2 YYEEEE. The CDR3 here is CASSLVSGNADTQYF. In DNA, the CDR3 is TGTGCCAGCAGCTTGGTGAGCGGGAACGCAGATACGCAGTATTTT.

The V gene is TRBV3-1 (or the pseudogene TRBV3-2), the J gene TRBJ2-1; a possible D gene is TRBD1 (5 bases). The CDR3 extends over 15 amino acids. V was clipped by 4 bases and J by 7 bases, with 17 bases between them. Per the germline V gene, CDR1 is LGHDT and CDR2 is YNNKEL (reference sequence). CDR3: CASSPRQGRVNEQFF. The CDR3 DNA follows: TGTGCCAGCAGCCCACGACAAGGCAGGGTAAATGAGCAGTTCTTC.

This chain links TRBV6-1 with TRBJ2-5; D is possibly TRBD2 (6 bases). This CDR3 is 15 amino acids long. V was clipped by 3 bases and J by 2 bases, with 13 bases between them. CDR1 is MNHNS and CDR2 is SASEGT in the germline V gene. CDR3 protein: CASSEEGGDQETQYF. The CDR3 coding sequence is TGTGCCAGCAGTGAGGAGGGTGGGGATCAAGAGACCCAGTACTTC.

The chain uses TRBV10-2 and TRBJ2-1; TRBD2 matches at 8 bases. This CDR3 has 15 residues. CDR1 is WSHSY, CDR2 SAAADI, per germline. Trimming took 3 bases from V and 5 from J; bases not matched to a gene: 6. CDR3: CASSETSGLNNEQFF. CDR3 sequence (DNA): TGCGCCAGCAGTGAAACTAGCGGACTAAACAATGAGCAGTTCTTC.

This chain uses TRBV10-1 with TRBJ2-1, with D unresolved. Looked up from germline, CDR1 is WNHNN and CDR2 is SYGVQD (reference sequence). Trimming removed 10 bases at V and 6 bases at J, with 16 bases between. CDR3 length: 13 residues. CDR3 in DNA: TGCGCCACGACCGACTCTCCTGGCAATGAGCAGTTCTTC. Amino acid sequence: CATTDSPGNEQFF.

The table lists this clone with a few counts. The chain recombines TRBV19 with TRBJ1-5; TRBD1 agrees at 8 bases. CDR3 size: 13 residues. CDR1 is LNHDA, CDR2 SQIVND, per germline (reference sequence). V lost 3 bases to trimming and J lost 5 bases; unmatched junction nucleotides: 0. The CDR3 DNA reads TGTGCCAGTAGTATGGACAGGGATCAGCCCCAGCATTTT. It encodes CASSMDRDQPQHF.

The chain is built from TRBV30 and TRBJ2-2; TRBD1 aligns across 8 bases. The CDR3 runs to 15 residues. Germline loops: CDR1 GTSNPN, CDR2 SVGIG (reference sequence). V lost 1 base and J lost 4; bases outside the gene matches: 5. CDR3 loop: CAWSARQGATGELFF. Here the CDR3 DNA reads TGTGCCTGGAGTGCGCGGCAGGGGGCCACCGGGGAGCTGTTTTTT.

This chain uses TRBV30 with TRBJ2-6; 7 nucleotides agree with TRBD1. Per germline, CDR1 GTSNPN and CDR2 SVGIG (reference sequence). This CDR3 comprises 16 residues. Trimming removed 7 bases from V and 0 bases from J; junction bases left unmatched: 9. CDR3 amino acids: CAFSTGALSGANVLTF. CDR3 bases: TGTGCCTTCTCCACAGGGGCCCTCTCTGGGGCCAACGTCCTGACTTTC.

This clone was detected once. The chain is built from TRBV7-2 and TRBJ2-1, with D perhaps matching TRBD1 (5 bases). Trimming took off 3 bases at V and 7 bases at J, with 25 bases between the two ends. Germline V lookup: CDR1 SGHTA, CDR2 FQGNSA. This CDR3 has 18 residues. The CDR3 bases are TGTGCCAGCAGCTTCCCCCAGACAGCTTCTACTCGACGGAATGAGCAGTTCTTC. It codes for CASSFPQTASTRRNEQFF.